Following are 9 T cell receptor beta chains from one sample sequenced in a study of glioma-infiltrating T cells. TCR alpha and beta CDR3 regions were amplified from RNA using iRepertoire nested multiplex PCR. TCRdb fed the multiplex PCR reads into MiXCR, producing one record per CDR3 protein. Among 9,500 to 15,000 distinct CDR3 sequences listed, around 27% were seen once. Sequenced material: glioma tissue, nonneoplastic brain tissue, or PBMCs (not recorded which). All receptors come from a human donor with low-grade glioma or glioblastoma, undergoing nonglioma brain surgery, or in good health (not recorded which).

This sequence joins TRBV2 and TRBJ1-1; D is unresolved. The CDR3 length is 13 residues. The V gene's germline CDR1 is SNHLY and CDR2 FYNNEI. V lost 5 bases and J lost 4, with 11 bases in between. The CDR3 sequence is CASSNKLGTEAFF. For the CDR3, the DNA is TGTGCCAGCAGTAACAAACTGGGCACTGAAGCTTTCTTT.

The chain combines TRBV5-1 with TRBJ2-1, with unresolved D. Germline values: CDR1 SGHRS, CDR2 YFSETQ. Trimming removed 5 bases at V and 0 bases at J, with 12 bases between. This CDR3 is 15 amino acids long. The chain's CDR3 is CASRYTFGSYNEQFF. CDR3 nucleotides: TGCGCCAGCAGATACACTTTTGGCTCCTACAATGAGCAGTTCTTC. Full variable domain (outside the CDR3, taken from reference TRBV5-1 and TRBJ2-1): KAGVTQTPRYLIKTRGQQVTLSCSPISGHRSVSWYQQTPGQGLQFLFEYFSETQRNKGNFPGRFSGRQFSNSRSEMNVSTLELGDSALYLCASRYTFGSYNEQFFGPGTRLTVL.

V usage is TRBV29-1 and J usage is TRBJ1-1; possibly TRBD1 for D (5 bases). The CDR3 is 13 residues long. CDR1 SQVTM and CDR2 ANQGSEA come from the germline V gene. V lost 7 bases and J lost 0, with 12 bases in between. The CDR3 is CSGWGHMNTEAFF. CDR3 nucleotide sequence: TGCAGCGGCTGGGGCCATATGAACACTGAAGCTTTCTTT.

The V gene is TRBV7-3, the J gene TRBJ2-1; D is ambiguous. Deletions cut 0 bases from V and 0 bases from J, with 9 bases between. In germline, CDR1 is SGHTA, CDR2 FQGTGA. The length of the CDR3 is 16 residues. The CDR3 DNA sequence: TGTGCCAGCAGCTTAACGGCGGAGAGCTCCTACAATGAGCAGTTCTTC. Its protein is CASSLTAESSYNEQFF.

There are many counts of this clonotype. The gene calls are TRBV20-1 and TRBJ1-5; D might be TRBD1 (5 bases). Germline CDR1 is DFQATT and CDR2 is SNEGSKA (reference sequence). V was clipped by 1 base and J by 0 bases, with 16 bases between them. CDR3 length: 17 residues. This CDR3 reads CSARGVGVAYSNQPQHF. CDR3 coding DNA: TGCAGTGCTAGAGGAGTGGGGGTCGCCTATAGCAATCAGCCCCAGCATTTT.

This clonotype was counted ten times or more. This chain connects TRBV3-1 to TRBJ2-3; D is undetermined. Trimming cost V 0 bases and J 7 bases, with 5 bases left between them. CDR3 length: 12 amino acids. Looked up from germline, CDR1 is LGHDT and CDR2 is YNNKEL (reference sequence). The CDR3 sequence: CASSQDPNTQYF. CDR3 coding DNA: TGTGCCAGCAGCCAAGATCCGAATACGCAGTATTTT.

Concerning this clonotype itself: One junction end disagrees with the germline gene, perhaps due to a read error. The chain is built from TRBV12-3 or TRBV12-4 and TRBJ1-1, with no clear D. The CDR3 consists of 14 residues. CDR3 residues: CASNLGHKNTEAFF. CDR3 DNA sequence: TGTGCCAGCAATTTAGGCCACAAGAACACTGAAGCTTTCTTT.

As regards this clonotype: With a much larger clone just one base away, this may be a read error. The genes are TRBV6-6 and TRBJ2-1; no reliable D call. Germline V CDR1 and CDR2: MNHNY, SVGAGI (reference sequence). CDR3 length equals 14 residues. V was cut by 5 bases and J by 10 bases, with 18 bases left in between. Here the CDR3 reads CASSTEILADEQFF. CDR3 nucleotides: TGTGCCAGCAGTACAGAAATTTTAGCCGACGAGCAGTTCTTC.

This clonotype has at least ten counts. The chain uses TRBV5-1 and TRBJ1-1; 8 nucleotides match TRBD1. Germline V gives CDR1 SGHRS, CDR2 YFSETQ. This CDR3 region has 16 residues. J was trimmed by 0 bases and V by 3 bases; bases with no gene match: 7. DNA for the CDR3: TGCGCCAGCAGCTCCCTACAGGGGGGTCTGAACACTGAAGCTTTCTTT. Protein: CASSSLQGGLNTEAFF.